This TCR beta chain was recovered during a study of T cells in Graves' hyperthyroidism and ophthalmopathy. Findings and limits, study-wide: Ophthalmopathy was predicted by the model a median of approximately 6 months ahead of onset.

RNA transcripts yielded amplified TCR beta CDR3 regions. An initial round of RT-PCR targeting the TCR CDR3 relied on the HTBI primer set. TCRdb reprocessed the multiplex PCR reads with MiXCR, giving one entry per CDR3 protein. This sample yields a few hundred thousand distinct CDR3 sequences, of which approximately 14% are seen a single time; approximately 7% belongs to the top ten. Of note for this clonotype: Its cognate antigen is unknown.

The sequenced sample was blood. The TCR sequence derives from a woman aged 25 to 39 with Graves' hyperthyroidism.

CDR3 sequence reads: CASSLDHTNSPLHF. The CDR3 region has the DNA TGCGCCAGCAGCTTGGACCACACTAATTCACCCCTCCACTTT. The genes are TRBV5-1 and TRBJ1-6, with unresolved D. The CDR3 is 14 amino acids. V dropped 0 bases and J dropped 6 bases, with 7 bases sitting between them. Germline V gene lookup returns CDR1 SGHRS and CDR2 YFSETQ.